These T cell receptor beta chains were read from a single sample in a study of T cell responses to AZD1222 COVID-19 vaccine. Libraries were prepared by immunoSEQ multiplex PCR; TCRdb keeps only in-frame clonotypes and omits some of them. The sample holds around 140,000 clones, 85% to 95% seen once. Sequences were derived from peripheral blood, sampled on day 0 of AZD1222 vaccination. The receptor source for this set is an adult in good health. The CDR3 runs from the conserved cysteine through the conserved F or W. D genes are given only for firm matches. Clone size is shown for a subset of rows, as once, few, many or a class of expanded clone.

j_gene	d_gene	abundance	v_gene	CDR3aa	CDR3nt
TRBJ1-4	NA	NA	TRBV6-6	CASSFRGEGEKLFF	TGTGCCAGCAGTTTTAGGGGCGAAGGTGAAAAACTGTTTTTT
TRBJ2-1	TRBD2	NA	TRBV18	CASSPTLAGSSYNEQFF	TGTGCCAGCTCACCAACGCTAGCGGGAAGCTCCTACAATGAGCAGTTCTTC
TRBJ2-3	NA	NA	TRBV7-5	CVRSERERRDTQYF	TGTGTCAGATCGGAGCGGGAGAGGAGGGATACGCAGTATTTT
TRBJ2-3	TRBD1	once	TRBV7-3	CASSARTGRTDTQYF	TGTGCCAGCAGCGCCAGGACAGGGCGCACAGATACGCAGTATTTT
TRBJ1-2	TRBD1	once	TRBV6-5	CASSPGTVINYGYTF	TGTGCCAGCAGCCCCGGGACAGTGATTAACTATGGCTACACCTTC
TRBJ2-3	NA	NA	TRBV9	CASSPFGVVVVGTDTQYF	TGTGCCAGCAGCCCTTTCGGGGTAGTCGTCGTGGGCACAGATACGCAGTATTTT
TRBJ1-5	TRBD1	NA	TRBV18	CASSPGQVSNQPQHF	TGTGCCAGCTCACCAGGACAGGTTAGCAATCAGCCCCAGCATTTT
TRBJ2-3	TRBD2	NA	TRBV4-3	CASSPGLAGASLWADTQYF	TGCGCCAGCAGCCCCGGACTAGCGGGGGCCTCCTTGTGGGCAGATACGCAGTATTTT
TRBJ2-2	NA	once	TRBV7-6	CASSLWATSSTGELFF	TGTGCCAGCAGCTTATGGGCCACATCTTCCACCGGGGAGCTGTTTTTT
TRBJ1-3	NA	NA	TRBV5-1	CASSLQATGNTIYF	TGCGCCAGCAGCTTGCAGGCAACTGGAAACACCATATATTTT
TRBJ2-1	TRBD1	NA	TRBV9	CASSSTTGRQNEQFF	TGTGCCAGCAGCTCAACGACAGGGCGACAGAATGAGCAGTTCTTC
TRBJ1-3	NA	NA	TRBV6-1	CASSEFPSIGSSGNTIYF	TGTGCCAGCAGTGAATTCCCGTCGATAGGGAGCTCTGGAAACACCATATATTTT
TRBJ1-1	NA	NA	TRBV5-4	CASSARDGQPQAFF	TGTGCCAGCAGCGCACGGGACGGCCAGCCTCAAGCTTTCTTT
TRBJ2-1	TRBD2	NA	TRBV28	CASSLGAGTTYNEQFF	TGTGCCAGCAGTTTAGGAGCCGGGACTACCTACAATGAGCAGTTCTTC
TRBJ1-2	TRBD1	once	TRBV5-1	CASTTEWTGHGYTF	TGCGCCAGCACCACGGAGTGGACAGGACATGGCTACACCTTC
TRBJ1-2	NA	NA	TRBV28	CASSLPPDGYGYTF	TGTGCCAGCAGCCTTCCGCCCGACGGCTATGGCTACACCTTC
TRBJ2-5	NA	many	TRBV28	CASSFLQETQYF	TGTGCCAGCAGTTTTCTTCAAGAGACCCAGTACTTC
TRBJ1-2	NA	NA	TRBV29-1	CSVLAGLFPGYTF	TGCAGCGTTTTGGCAGGGCTTTTTCCGGGCTACACCTTC
TRBJ2-7	NA	NA	TRBV20-1	CSANNYEQYF	TGCAGTGCTAATAATTACGAGCAGTACTTC
TRBJ1-1	TRBD1	NA	TRBV5-1	CASSPGQEREAFF	TGCGCCAGCAGCCCGGGACAGGAGCGCGAAGCTTTCTTT
TRBJ1-5	TRBD1	once	TRBV3-1/TRBV3-2	CASSQGGTGGLFNQPQHF	TGTGCCAGCAGCCAAGGGGGGACAGGGGGCCTATTCAATCAGCCCCAGCATTTT
TRBJ1-3	NA	NA	TRBV7-9	CASAQTSTGYGNTIYF	TGTGCCAGCGCCCAGACTTCTACAGGGTATGGAAACACCATATATTTT
TRBJ2-3	NA	NA	TRBV19	CASSYDTDTQYF	TGTGCCAGTAGTTACGACACAGATACGCAGTATTTT
TRBJ2-5	TRBD2	NA	TRBV6-2/TRBV6-3	CASSYLSGRGETQYF	TGTGCCAGCAGTTACCTAAGCGGGAGGGGCGAGACCCAGTACTTC
TRBJ2-7	NA	NA	TRBV18	CASSPGSGLPYEQYF	TGTGCCAGCTCACCGGGTTCGGGTCTTCCCTACGAGCAGTACTTC
TRBJ1-5	NA	NA	TRBV5-5	CASSHELISNQPQHF	TGTGCCAGCAGCCACGAATTGATTAGCAATCAGCCCCAGCATTTT
TRBJ1-4	NA	NA	TRBV4-1	CASSPERTVKEKLFF	TGCGCCAGCAGCCCGGAAAGGACAGTAAAGGAAAAACTGTTTTTT